This TCR beta chain derives from a study of cytotoxic CD8 clonotypes in ibrutinib-treated CLL. General study results and limits: Sample timing was unmatched between remission and later-progressing patients; lymph nodes unstudied. Clonality increased at ibrutinib response, then returned toward baseline at progression. Public clonotypes (which were uncommon) either contracted or remained stable on treatment.

Cryopreserved PBMCs yielded around 2 micrograms of genomic DNA for TCR beta libraries. Germline V gene data show CDR1 as SQVTM and CDR2 as ANQGSEA. This CDR3 contains 12 residues. Trimming at V came to 6 bases and at J to 4 bases, leaving 5 bases not matched to a gene. Points on this clone: The antigen remains unidentified.

Sequencing was performed with immunoSEQ multiplex PCR; in TCRdb, only in-frame clones are kept and a portion is missing. Of 45,000 to 50,000 clones detected, more than 45% appear once; the ten largest clones hold 32%. The rearrangement joins TRBV29-1 to TRBJ1-2, with 7 bases aligning to TRBD1. This specimen consisted of PBMCs, obtained after 12 months of ibrutinib treatment. The source of this sequence is a human donor with chronic lymphocytic leukemia. CDR3 sequence: CSVGDRGYGYTF. The CDR3 DNA sequence: TGCAGCGTAGGGGACAGAGGCTATGGCTACACCTTC.